These 8 T cell receptor beta chains were all obtained from the same sample, sequenced in a study of blood T cell repertoires in COVID-19 (TCRdb year 2020). Libraries were built with the immunoSEQ multiplex PCR assay. Sourced from immuneACCESS, this table was stored by TCRdb with only in-frame sequences that have V and J called. A share of the clones is absent; for the studies checked, an unresolved V gene accounts for under half, and the remainder has no known explanation. The sample data list approximately 300,000 clones, and about nine tenths of these were observed just once. Jointly, the top ten make up 2% to 3% of the sample. The material sequenced was peripheral blood. These receptors came from a man between 18 and 35 years old with active or convalescent COVID-19.

The rearrangement uses TRBV7-6 and TRBJ2-3, with 7 bases fitting TRBD2. After removal of 2 bases from V and 0 bases from J, the junction contained 8 bases not matched to a gene. Germline loops: CDR1 SGHVS, CDR2 FNYEAQ. The CDR3 sequence is 17 residues long. The DNA for the CDR3 is TGTGCCAGCAGCTTATTGACCAGCGGGACTAGCACAGATACGCAGTATTTT. As protein: CASSLLTSGTSTDTQYF.

This clone appeared once. J is TRBJ2-1 and V is TRBV5-5; 14 positions match TRBD2. V was pared by 4 bases and J by 6 bases, with 3 bases of the junction left unmatched. The germline gives CDR1 SGHKS, CDR2 YYEKEE (reference sequence). The CDR3 runs 15 residues. CDR3 in DNA: TGTGCCAGCAGCCCCGGGACTAGCGGGAGCAATGAGCAGTTCTTC. It specifies CASSPGTSGSNEQFF.

This clone was found once. An end of the junction does not agree with germline; a read error may underlie this. J is TRBJ2-7 and V is TRBV19; D is unresolved. CDR3 length: 15 residues. The germline V gene encodes CDR1 LNHDA and CDR2 SQIVND (reference sequence). As DNA, the CDR3 is TGTGCCAGTAGTTTAGACGGTCAAAACTCCTACGAGCAGTACTTC. Encoded protein: CASSLDGQNSYEQYF.

This clone was observed a handful of times. This chain joins TRBV4-3 and TRBJ2-3; 9 bases align to TRBD2. The CDR3 covers 16 residues. Germline V gene data show CDR1 as LGHNA and CDR2 as YSLEER. With V trimmed by 2 bases and J by 1 base, 4 bases remained unmatched. CDR3: CASSQLSGGGTDTQYF. As DNA, the CDR3 is TGCGCCAGCAGCCAACTTAGCGGGGGTGGCACAGATACGCAGTATTTT.

This chain connects TRBV6-5 to TRBJ1-5; a weak D match, TRBD1 (5 bases). Germline V gene data show CDR1 as MNHEY and CDR2 as SVGAGI. V was shortened by 6 bases and J by 4 bases, with 13 bases between the two germline ends. The CDR3 spans 14 residues. For the CDR3, the DNA is TGTGCCAGCAGCCTCGCCGACAGTAATCAGCCCCAGCATTTT. Residues: CASSLADSNQPQHF.

This rearrangement joins TRBV5-1 to TRBJ2-1; TRBD1 matches 8 bases. Trimming cost V 4 bases and J 5 bases; bases outside gene matches: 5. Germline loops: CDR1 SGHRS, CDR2 YFSETQ. This CDR3 is built from 14 residues. This CDR3 is CASSRTGLNNEQFF. CDR3 sequence (DNA): TGCGCCAGCAGCCGGACAGGGTTAAACAATGAGCAGTTCTTC.

In its sample, this clone was seen once. The chain carries TRBV4-1 and TRBJ1-4, with TRBD1 matching 7 bases. V was pared by 5 bases and J by 8 bases, with 11 bases of the junction left unmatched. The CDR3 has 15 residues. The germline gives CDR1 MGHRA, CDR2 YSYEKL. CDR3 amino acids: CASSASTGSKEKLFF. The CDR3, as DNA: TGCGCCAGCAGCGCCTCGACAGGGAGTAAGGAAAAACTGTTTTTT.

This chain connects TRBV28 to TRBJ2-1; TRBD2 matches 9 bases. Germline V gives CDR1 MDHEN, CDR2 SYDVKM. CDR3 length: 21 residues. Trimming took 0 bases from V and 0 from J; bases not matched to a gene: 15. The CDR3 protein is CASSLWIGVAGEPSSYNEQFF. As DNA, the CDR3 is TGTGCCAGCAGTTTATGGATAGGAGTAGCGGGAGAACCTAGCTCCTACAATGAGCAGTTCTTC.